Listed here is a single T cell receptor beta chain. The source of the sample is a study of blood T cell repertoires in COVID-19. V lost 5 bases, J lost 3 bases, and 16 bases lay in between. Per the germline V gene, CDR1 is SGHVS and CDR2 is FQNEAQ. The CDR3 has 15 residues. Study members were between roughly 18 and 100 years old and lived in 20 to 25 US regions. Clinical history as reported by participants underpinned cohort assignment. Resolution of symptoms, clearance, or two negative PCRs was present in recovered Cohort 3 donors. Original handling: The authors estimated nucleated cell counts from reference gene primer amplification. Using immunoSEQ multiplex PCR, the repertoire was profiled, and TCRdb retains in-frame clones only, with some absent. V and J calls and clone size come straight from that table; D and trimming were deduced from the DNA. The table includes roughly 290,000 clones, approximately 88% detected once.

The sequenced material came from PBMCs or T cells enriched from blood (not recorded which). This receptor was identified in a woman between 35 and 50 years old who had recovered from COVID-19. The chain uses TRBV7-8 and TRBJ1-1; the D is unclear. CDR3 sequence reads: CASSPERVRYTEAFF. CDR3 sequence (DNA): TGTGCCAGCAGCCCGGAGAGGGTCAGGTACACTGAAGCTTTCTTT.